Given below is one TCR beta chain in context. This may stem from a read error, because a much larger clone lies one nucleotide away. What was amplified from RNA transcripts were TCR beta CDR3 regions. RT-PCR in the first round (using the HTBI primer set) targeted the TCR CDR3. TCRdb recomputed calls from the multiplex PCR reads with MiXCR, one row per CDR3 protein. The top ten hold around 29% of the sample, which has hundreds of thousands of distinct CDR3 sequences, roughly 32% seen once. The sample originates from a study of T cells in Graves' hyperthyroidism and ophthalmopathy. The CDR3 runs to 16 residues. Per germline, CDR1 SQVTM and CDR2 ANQGSEA. A lack of ophthalmopathy progression within 18 months defined stable Graves' hyperthyroidism.

The sequence was obtained from a woman between 40 and 50 years old with Graves' hyperthyroidism. The specimen sequenced was blood. This chain uses TRBV29-1 with TRBJ2-2; 9 bases match TRBD2. The CDR3 protein is CSATPGLATNTGGLFF. The CDR3 nucleotides are TGCAGCGCGACCCCCGGACTAGCGACGAACACCGGGGGGCTGTTTTTT.